These 32 T cell receptor beta chains share one sample of origin, sequenced in a study of identical twins. TCRdb processed the 5' RACE reads anew with MiXCR; each CDR3 protein has one entry. The table lists more than 400,000 distinct CDR3 sequences, roughly 15% of them singletons. These data were also filed under a second study, of yellow fever vaccine responses in identical twins.

The sample was CD4+ T cells sorted from blood. These receptors all stem from a woman in her late teens or twenties in good health.

The chain recombines TRBV28 with TRBJ2-5; possibly TRBD2 for D (7 bases). CDR1 is MDHEN and CDR2 is SYDVKM in the germline V gene. Trimming stripped 5 bases from V and 5 bases from J, with 18 bases between. The CDR3 extends over 15 amino acids. The CDR3 DNA sequence: TGTGCCAGCAGTCCCACCAGGGGAGGGTTGGAGACCCAGTACTTC. This codes for CASSPTRGGLETQYF. Drawing the rest from reference TRBV28 and TRBJ2-5, the complete variable domain is DVKVTQSSRYLVKRTGEKVFLECVQDMDHENMFWYRQDPGLGLRLIYFSYDVKMKEKGDIPEGYSVSREKKERFSLILESASTNQTSMYLCASSPTRGGLETQYFGPGTRLLVL.

This clonotype has a handful of counts. J is TRBJ2-7 and V is TRBV6-1; TRBD2 matches 9 bases. The CDR3 loop spans 14 amino acids. Germline V CDR1 and CDR2: MNHNS, SASEGT. V lost 11 bases to trimming and J lost 7 bases; unmatched junction nucleotides: 15. The CDR3 sequence: CAGNGLAPWWEQYF. DNA of the CDR3: TGTGCCGGAAACGGACTAGCGCCCTGGTGGGAGCAGTACTTC.

This clonotype appeared a single time. The chain uses TRBV7-8 and TRBJ1-1; D is unresolved. Trimming removed 3 bases from V and 0 bases from J, with 8 bases in between. This CDR3 is 14 amino acids long. Germline V gene lookup returns CDR1 SGHVS and CDR2 FQNEAQ. The CDR3 reads CASSFGPMNTEAFF. The CDR3 nucleotides read TGTGCCAGCAGCTTTGGTCCGATGAACACTGAAGCTTTCTTT.

This clonotype was seen more than once but under ten times. The chain combines TRBV3-1 with TRBJ2-5; TRBD2 matches at 10 bases. The CDR3 runs 15 residues. With 4 bases clipped from V and 4 bases from J, the junction kept 6 bases outside the gene matches. CDR1 is LGHDT and CDR2 is YNNKEL in the germline V gene (reference sequence). The CDR3 region is CASSRRASGGETQYF. The CDR3 bases are TGTGCCAGCAGCCGGCGCGCTAGCGGGGGAGAGACCCAGTACTTC.

The chain uses TRBV7-3 and TRBJ2-6, with 9 positions matching TRBD2. The J segment lost 0 bases and the V segment lost 5 bases, leaving 5 bases of the junction unmatched. The length of the CDR3 is 17 residues. The germline gives CDR1 SGHTA, CDR2 FQGTGA. The CDR3 coding sequence is TGTGCCAGCAGCACTAGCGGGTTGAGCTCTGGGGCCAACGTCCTGACTTTC. Residues: CASSTSGLSSGANVLTF.

The chain has TRBV2 and TRBJ2-1, with 8 nucleotides matching TRBD1. Looked up from germline, CDR1 is SNHLY and CDR2 is FYNNEI. V was pared by 0 bases and J by 4 bases, with 5 bases of the junction left unmatched. The length of the CDR3 is 16 residues. The CDR3 here is CASSEAGGQVYNEQFF. The CDR3 DNA sequence: TGTGCCAGCAGTGAAGCCGGGGGACAGGTTTACAATGAGCAGTTCTTC.

The table lists this clonotype with a count of one. The chain joins TRBV4-2 to TRBJ1-1; a possible D gene is TRBD1 (5 bases). This CDR3 is 13 amino acids long. The V and J ends lost 4 bases and 6 bases respectively, with 12 bases between them. Germline V gives CDR1 LGHNA, CDR2 YNFKEQ. The CDR3 DNA is TGTGCCAGCAGCCCAACCGGGACCGCTGAAGCTTTCTTT. It encodes CASSPTGTAEAFF.

The chain has TRBV20-1 and TRBJ1-2, with D possibly TRBD1 on 6 matching bases. The germline CDR1 and CDR2 sequences are DFQATT and SNEGSKA (reference sequence). V lost 6 bases and J 4 bases, leaving 15 bases between the germline ends. The CDR3 length is 13 residues. CDR3 DNA: TGCAGTGCCAGGGGTCGGGTCGGCTATGGCTACACCTTC. Translated, it gives CSARGRVGYGYTF.

This clonotype was seen a handful of times. This sequence joins TRBV20-1 and TRBJ2-7; 12 bases line up with TRBD1. V gave up 3 bases and J gave up 4 bases; unmatched junction bases: 4. The germline V gene encodes CDR1 DFQATT and CDR2 SNEGSKA (reference sequence). CDR3 length equals 14 residues. The DNA for the CDR3 is TGCAGTGCTAGGGGGACAGGGGGCTGGTACGAGCAGTACTTC. As protein: CSARGTGGWYEQYF.

CDR3 DNA: TGCAGTGCTAGATCGACGGGAAATAGCAATCAGCCCCAGCATTTT. Translation gives CSARSTGNSNQPQHF. The rearrangement uses TRBV20-1 and TRBJ1-5; D is unresolved. V was pared by 2 bases and J by 0 bases, with 11 bases between. CDR3 length: 15 amino acids. CDR1 and CDR2 (germline): DFQATT, SNEGSKA (reference sequence).

This clonotype occurred many times. V gene TRBV12-3 or TRBV12-4 combines with J gene TRBJ2-7; 9 bases are shared with TRBD1. V gave up 5 bases and J gave up 3 bases; unmatched junction bases: 8. CDR3 size: 15 residues. The CDR3 spells CASSPDRGPIYEQYV. For the CDR3, the DNA is TGTGCCAGCAGTCCGGACAGGGGACCCATCTACGAGCAGTACGTC.

This clonotype was detected many times. The rearrangement joins TRBV12-3 or TRBV12-4 to TRBJ1-1, with 7 nucleotides matching TRBD1. The CDR3 extends over 13 amino acids. V gave up 11 bases and J gave up 4 bases; unmatched junction bases: 10. CDR3 nucleotide sequence: TGTGCCCTCTCAGGGGGTTTGGGCACTGAAGCTTTCTTT. Translation: CALSGGLGTEAFF.

This clonotype was detected a few times. The chain employs TRBV5-1 and TRBJ2-7; D tentatively fits TRBD1 or TRBD2 (5 bases each). Germline assignment: CDR1 SGHRS and CDR2 YFSETQ. Trimming shortened V by 6 bases and J by 3 bases, and 10 bases separated the two germline ends. The CDR3 runs 12 residues. The CDR3 nucleotides are TGCGCCAGCAACATTGGGGGCTACGAGCAGTACGTC. Protein product: CASNIGGYEQYV.

This clonotype occurred a few times. This chain joins TRBV7-9 and TRBJ2-2; D is unclear. V was cut by 7 bases and J by 2 bases, with 8 bases left in between. The CDR3 runs to 13 residues. Germline CDR1 reads SEHNR; CDR2 reads FQNEAQ (reference sequence). The DNA of the CDR3 is TGTGCCAGCACGTACAGAAACACCGGGGAGCTGTTTTTT. This gives the protein CASTYRNTGELFF.

This clonotype was detected a few times. The J gene is TRBJ2-1, the V gene TRBV24-1; 8 nucleotides match TRBD1. CDR1 and CDR2 (germline): KGHDR, SFDVKD. Trimming took 5 bases from V and 7 from J; bases not matched to a gene: 9. The CDR3 extends over 15 amino acids. CDR3 nucleotide sequence: TGTGCCACCAGTGTTTGGGGGACAGGCCCTAATGAGCAGTTCTTC. As protein: CATSVWGTGPNEQFF.

The V call is TRBV11-2, the J call TRBJ2-7, with D uncertain. The germline V gene has CDR1 SGHAT and CDR2 FQNNGV. There are 13 residues in the CDR3. The V end lost 1 base, the J end lost 3 bases, and 7 bases lay between the germline ends. CDR3 sequence: CASSLAEIYEQYF. CDR3 sequence (DNA): TGTGCCAGCAGCTTAGCGGAGATCTACGAGCAGTACTTC. Full variable domain (missing parts from reference TRBV11-2 and TRBJ2-7): EAGVAQSPRYKIIEKRQSVAFWCNPISGHATLYWYQQILGQGPKLLIQFQNNGVVDDSQLPKDRFSAERLKGVDSTLKIQPAKLEDSAVYLCASSLAEIYEQYFGPGTRLTVT.

This clonotype was observed a few times. This chain links TRBV20-1 with TRBJ1-1; D may be TRBD1 (5 bases). In germline, CDR1 is DFQATT, CDR2 SNEGSKA (reference sequence). The CDR3 sequence is 13 residues long. Trimming pared 0 bases from V and 3 bases from J, leaving 8 bases between. This CDR3 reads CSARDAGHTEAFF. The CDR3 nucleotides read TGCAGTGCTAGAGATGCAGGGCACACTGAAGCTTTCTTT.

V and J are TRBV18 and TRBJ2-2; a possible D gene is TRBD2 (5 bases). The V end was cut by 2 bases, the J end by 4 bases, with 14 bases between. From germline, CDR1 is KGHSH and CDR2 LQKENI. CDR3 length: 16 amino acids. Written as DNA, the CDR3 is TGTGCCAGCTCACCAGACGGGGTCAGGCTCACCGGGGAGCTGTTTTTT. Encoded protein: CASSPDGVRLTGELFF.

This clonotype was picked up a small number of times. V and J are TRBV5-1 and TRBJ2-7, with 7 nucleotides matching TRBD1. The CDR3 extends over 15 amino acids. Germline V lookup: CDR1 SGHRS, CDR2 YFSETQ. Trimming took 0 bases from V and 4 from J; bases not matched to a gene: 7. The CDR3 sequence is CASSLATGASYEQYF. The CDR3 coding sequence is TGCGCCAGCAGCTTGGCCACAGGGGCCTCTTACGAGCAGTACTTC.

A few counts support this clonotype. This chain uses TRBV7-2 with TRBJ2-5; D is ambiguous. CDR3 length: 13 residues. Germline V CDR1 and CDR2: SGHTA, FQGNSA. The V end was cut by 4 bases, the J end by 2 bases, with 8 bases between. The CDR3 region has the DNA TGTGCCAGCAGCTCTCACGCTCAAGAGACCCAGTACTTC. Translated, it gives CASSSHAQETQYF.

This clonotype has just a few counts. This chain links TRBV4-1 with TRBJ1-1; D possibly corresponds to TRBD1 (5 bases). CDR3 length: 16 residues. Germline lookup yields CDR1 MGHRA and CDR2 YSYEKL. Trimming took off 3 bases at V and 0 bases at J, with 14 bases between the two ends. This chain's CDR3 is CASSQRAGVVNTEAFF. In DNA, the CDR3 is TGCGCCAGCAGCCAGAGGGCGGGGGTCGTGAACACTGAAGCTTTCTTT.

V usage is TRBV5-5 and J usage is TRBJ2-7; perhaps TRBD1 as D (6 bases). CDR3 length: 15 amino acids. Germline CDR1 is SGHKS and CDR2 is YYEKEE (reference sequence). The V gene lost 0 bases and the J gene lost 7 bases, with 17 bases spanning the gap. For the CDR3, the DNA is TGTGCCAGCAGCTTGGGGCTGGTACAGGGAAGTGAGCAGTACGTC. Translated: CASSLGLVQGSEQYV.

This clonotype was seen repeatedly, ten times or more. The J gene is TRBJ1-4, the V gene TRBV5-1, with 7 bases matching TRBD1. This CDR3 has 14 amino acids. J lost 4 bases, V lost 4 bases, and 4 bases had no gene match. The germline CDR1 and CDR2 sequences are SGHRS and YFSETQ. The CDR3 region has the DNA TGCGCCAGCAGCCGGGGACAGAATAATGAAAAACTGTTTTTT. This translates into CASSRGQNNEKLFF. Based on the CDR3 plus reference TRBV5-1 and TRBJ1-4, the full variable domain is KAGVTQTPRYLIKTRGQQVTLSCSPISGHRSVSWYQQTPGQGLQFLFEYFSETQRNKGNFPGRFSGRQFSNSRSEMNVSTLELGDSALYLCASSRGQNNEKLFFGSGTQLSVL.

This clonotype occurred a few times. The V gene is TRBV10-3, the J gene TRBJ2-6; D is unclear. V gave up 6 bases and J gave up 3 bases, with 12 bases separating them. The CDR3 is made up of 15 amino acids. Germline CDR1 ENHRY, CDR2 SYGVKD. CDR3 sequence reads: CAIRGPAVGANVLTF. In DNA, the CDR3 is TGTGCCATCAGAGGCCCCGCGGTTGGGGCCAACGTCCTGACTTTC.

This clonotype came up a few times. This rearrangement joins TRBV7-6 to TRBJ2-6; 8 bases align to TRBD1. CDR1 SGHVS and CDR2 FNYEAQ come from the germline V gene. V gave up 0 bases and J gave up 0 bases; unmatched junction bases: 10. The CDR3 is 20 residues long. For the CDR3, the DNA is TGTGCCAGCAGCTTAGCGCGTCCAGGGGGCGCGGTCTCTGGGGCCAACGTCCTGACTTTC. Protein: CASSLARPGGAVSGANVLTF.

The chain employs TRBV24-1 and TRBJ1-2; D might be TRBD1 (6 bases). Germline CDR1 is KGHDR and CDR2 is SFDVKD. Trimming shortened V by 2 bases and J by 4 bases, and 10 bases separated the two germline ends. This CDR3 comprises 14 residues. CDR3 in DNA: TGTGCCACCAGTGATTCATGGACAGTCTATGGCTACACCTTC. This translates into CATSDSWTVYGYTF.

V usage is TRBV29-1 and J usage is TRBJ1-1; TRBD1 might be the D (6 bases). The CDR3 length is 12 residues. Looked up from germline, CDR1 is SQVTM and CDR2 is ANQGSEA. V gave up 4 bases and J gave up 11 bases, with 17 bases separating them. CDR3: CSVVFSGGRAFF. The CDR3, as DNA: TGCAGCGTTGTGTTTAGCGGGGGGCGTGCTTTCTTT.

A few counts support this clonotype. The chain links TRBV5-5 to TRBJ2-2; D remains ambiguous. Germline assignment: CDR1 SGHKS and CDR2 YYEKEE (reference sequence). The length of the CDR3 is 17 residues. V dropped 3 bases and J dropped 0 bases, with 15 bases sitting between them. CDR3 sequence reads: CASSWTWHPANTGELFF. The CDR3 coding sequence is TGTGCCAGCAGCTGGACGTGGCACCCCGCGAACACCGGGGAGCTGTTTTTT.

In its sample, this clonotype was seen many times. The rearrangement uses TRBV27 and TRBJ2-7, with 11 bases lining up with TRBD1. The CDR3 contains 14 residues. V shed 8 bases and J 2 bases; nucleotides not matched to a gene: 5. Germline V gene sequence: CDR1 MNHEY, CDR2 SMNVEV (reference sequence). This chain's CDR3 is CASRPGQGAYEQYF. The CDR3 DNA reads TGTGCCAGCCGACCGGGACAGGGGGCCTACGAGCAGTACTTC.

This clonotype was detected only a few times. This chain joins TRBV29-1 and TRBJ2-2; the D gene is possibly TRBD2 (6 bases). V was shortened by 6 bases and J by 0 bases, with 11 bases between the two germline ends. The germline gives CDR1 SQVTM, CDR2 ANQGSEA. The CDR3 covers 14 residues. The CDR3 DNA is TGCAGCGTGGGGGACTCCCCGAACACCGGGGAGCTGTTTTTT. Translating gives CSVGDSPNTGELFF.

This sequence joins TRBV6-1 and TRBJ2-2; D ambiguous. CDR3 length: 14 amino acids. Germline V gene sequence: CDR1 MNHNS, CDR2 SASEGT. Trimming removed 10 bases from V and 0 bases from J, with 12 bases in between. CDR3 region: CAIGISANTGELFF. CDR3 nucleotide sequence: TGTGCCATAGGGATAAGTGCGAACACCGGGGAGCTGTTTTTT.

This clonotype was observed many times. The CDR3 here is CSVEDRLARETQYF. DNA of the CDR3: TGCAGCGTTGAAGATCGGTTAGCACGAGAGACCCAGTACTTC. This chain joins TRBV29-1 and TRBJ2-5; no clear D. The V gene's germline CDR1 is SQVTM and CDR2 ANQGSEA. This CDR3 has 14 amino acids. Trimming left V 0 bases short and J 4 bases short, with 12 bases between.